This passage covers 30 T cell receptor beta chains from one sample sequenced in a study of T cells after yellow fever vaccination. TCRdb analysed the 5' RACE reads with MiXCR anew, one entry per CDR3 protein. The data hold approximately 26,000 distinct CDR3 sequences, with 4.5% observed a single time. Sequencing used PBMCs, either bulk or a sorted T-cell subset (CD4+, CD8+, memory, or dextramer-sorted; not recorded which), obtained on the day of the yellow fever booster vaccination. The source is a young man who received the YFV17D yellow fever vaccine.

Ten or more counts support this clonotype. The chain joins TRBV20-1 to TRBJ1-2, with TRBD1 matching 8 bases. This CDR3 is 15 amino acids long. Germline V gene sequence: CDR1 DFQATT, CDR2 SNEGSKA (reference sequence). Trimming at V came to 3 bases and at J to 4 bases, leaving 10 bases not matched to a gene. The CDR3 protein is CSASPAGGEGYGYTF. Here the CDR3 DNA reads TGCAGTGCTAGTCCTGCAGGGGGCGAAGGCTATGGCTACACCTTC.

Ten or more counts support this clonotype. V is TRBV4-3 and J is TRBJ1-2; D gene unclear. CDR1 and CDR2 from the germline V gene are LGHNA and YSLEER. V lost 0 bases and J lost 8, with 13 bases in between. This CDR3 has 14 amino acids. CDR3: CASSQEQLLNGYTF. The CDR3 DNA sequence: TGCGCCAGCAGCCAAGAACAGTTGCTAAACGGCTACACCTTC.

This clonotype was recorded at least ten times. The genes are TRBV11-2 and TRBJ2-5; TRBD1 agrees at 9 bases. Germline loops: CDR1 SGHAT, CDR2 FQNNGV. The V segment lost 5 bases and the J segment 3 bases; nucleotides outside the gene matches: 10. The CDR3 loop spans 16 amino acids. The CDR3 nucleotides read TGTGCCAGCAGCCCCCTTTTAACAGGGGGCAAAGAGACCCAGTACTTC. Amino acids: CASSPLLTGGKETQYF.

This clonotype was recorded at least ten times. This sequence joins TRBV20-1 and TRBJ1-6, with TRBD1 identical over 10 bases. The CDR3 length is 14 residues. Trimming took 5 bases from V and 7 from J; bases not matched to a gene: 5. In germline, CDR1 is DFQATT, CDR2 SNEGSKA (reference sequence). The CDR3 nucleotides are TGCAGTGCTCGGCGGACAGGGGGGAATTCACCCCTCCACTTT. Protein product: CSARRTGGNSPLHF.

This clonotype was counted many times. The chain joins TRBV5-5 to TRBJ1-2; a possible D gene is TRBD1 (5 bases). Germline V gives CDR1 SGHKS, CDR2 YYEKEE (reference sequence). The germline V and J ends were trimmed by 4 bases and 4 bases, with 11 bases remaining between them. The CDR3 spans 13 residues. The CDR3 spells CASSLGPLYGYTF. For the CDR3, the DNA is TGTGCCAGCAGCCTGGGACCGCTCTATGGCTACACCTTC.

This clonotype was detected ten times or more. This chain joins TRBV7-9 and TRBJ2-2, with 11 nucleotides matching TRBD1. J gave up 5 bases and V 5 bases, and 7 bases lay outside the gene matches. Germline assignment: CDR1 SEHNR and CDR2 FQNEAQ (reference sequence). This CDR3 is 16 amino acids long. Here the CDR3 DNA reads TGTGCCAGCAGCCCCTTCCGGGACAGGGGGACCGGGGAGCTGTTTTTT. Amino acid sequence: CASSPFRDRGTGELFF.

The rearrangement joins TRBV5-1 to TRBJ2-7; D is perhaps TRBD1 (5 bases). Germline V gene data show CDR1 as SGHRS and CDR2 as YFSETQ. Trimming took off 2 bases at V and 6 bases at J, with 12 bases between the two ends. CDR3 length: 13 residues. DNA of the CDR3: TGCGCCAGCAGCTTCGACAGTAGGGCCGAGCAGTACTTC. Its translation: CASSFDSRAEQYF.

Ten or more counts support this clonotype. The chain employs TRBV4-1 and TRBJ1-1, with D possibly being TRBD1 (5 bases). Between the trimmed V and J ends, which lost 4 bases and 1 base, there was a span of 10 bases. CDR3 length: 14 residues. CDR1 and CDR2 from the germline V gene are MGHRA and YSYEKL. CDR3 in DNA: TGCGCCAGCAGCCCTGGCAGGGAGAACACTGAAGCTTTCTTT. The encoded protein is CASSPGRENTEAFF.

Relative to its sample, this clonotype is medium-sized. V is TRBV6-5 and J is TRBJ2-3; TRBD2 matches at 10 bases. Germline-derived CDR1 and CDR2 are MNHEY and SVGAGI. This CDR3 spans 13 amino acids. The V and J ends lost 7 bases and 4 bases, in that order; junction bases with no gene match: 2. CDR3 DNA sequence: TGTGCCAGCACCACTAGCGGGGCAGATACGCAGTATTTT. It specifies CASTTSGADTQYF.

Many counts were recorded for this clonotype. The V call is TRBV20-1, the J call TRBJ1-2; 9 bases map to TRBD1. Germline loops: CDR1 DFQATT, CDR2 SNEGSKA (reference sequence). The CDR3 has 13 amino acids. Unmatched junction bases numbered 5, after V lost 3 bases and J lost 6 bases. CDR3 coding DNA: TGCAGTGCTAGGGACAGGGGATCTGATGGCTACACCTTC. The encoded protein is CSARDRGSDGYTF.

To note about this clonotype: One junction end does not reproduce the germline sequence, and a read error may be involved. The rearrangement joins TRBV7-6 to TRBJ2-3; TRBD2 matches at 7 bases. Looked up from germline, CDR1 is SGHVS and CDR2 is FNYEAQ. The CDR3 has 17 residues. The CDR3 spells CASAPGGVRLPTNTQYF. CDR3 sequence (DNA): TGTGCCAGCGCACCTGGGGGGGTCAGGCTCCCCACAAATACGCAGTATTTT.

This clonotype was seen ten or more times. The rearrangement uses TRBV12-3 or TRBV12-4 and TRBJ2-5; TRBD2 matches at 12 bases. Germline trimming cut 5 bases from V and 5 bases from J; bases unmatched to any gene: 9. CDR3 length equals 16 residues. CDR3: CASSAPSGGAYETQYF. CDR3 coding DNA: TGTGCCAGCAGTGCCCCTAGCGGGGGGGCCTATGAGACCCAGTACTTC.

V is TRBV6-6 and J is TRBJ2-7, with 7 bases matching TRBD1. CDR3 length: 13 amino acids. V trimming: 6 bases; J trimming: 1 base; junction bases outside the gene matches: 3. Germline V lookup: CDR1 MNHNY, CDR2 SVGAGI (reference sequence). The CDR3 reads CASSQTGSYEQYF. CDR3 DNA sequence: TGTGCCAGCAGCCAGACAGGGTCCTACGAGCAGTACTTC.

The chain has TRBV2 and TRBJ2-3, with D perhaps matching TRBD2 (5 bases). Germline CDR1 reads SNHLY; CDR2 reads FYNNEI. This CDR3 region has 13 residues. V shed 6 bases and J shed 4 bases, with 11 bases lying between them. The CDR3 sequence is CASSTGRADTQYF. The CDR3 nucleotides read TGTGCCAGCAGCACGGGAAGGGCAGATACGCAGTATTTT.

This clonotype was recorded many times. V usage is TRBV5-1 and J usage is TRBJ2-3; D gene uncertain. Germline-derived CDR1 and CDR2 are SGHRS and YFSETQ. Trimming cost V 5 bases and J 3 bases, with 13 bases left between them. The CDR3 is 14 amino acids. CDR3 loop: CASRVFWGTDTQYF. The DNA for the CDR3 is TGCGCCAGCAGAGTGTTTTGGGGTACAGATACGCAGTATTTT. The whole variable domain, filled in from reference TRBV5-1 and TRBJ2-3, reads KAGVTQTPRYLIKTRGQQVTLSCSPISGHRSVSWYQQTPGQGLQFLFEYFSETQRNKGNFPGRFSGRQFSNSRSEMNVSTLELGDSALYLCASRVFWGTDTQYFGPGTRLTVL.

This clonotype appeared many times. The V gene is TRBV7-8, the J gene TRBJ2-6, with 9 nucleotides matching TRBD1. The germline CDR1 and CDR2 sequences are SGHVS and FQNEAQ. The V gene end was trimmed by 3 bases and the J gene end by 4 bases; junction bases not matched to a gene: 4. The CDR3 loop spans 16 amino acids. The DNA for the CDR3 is TGTGCCAGCAGCTTGGGACAGGGAGCCGGGGCCAACGTCCTGACTTTC. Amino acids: CASSLGQGAGANVLTF.

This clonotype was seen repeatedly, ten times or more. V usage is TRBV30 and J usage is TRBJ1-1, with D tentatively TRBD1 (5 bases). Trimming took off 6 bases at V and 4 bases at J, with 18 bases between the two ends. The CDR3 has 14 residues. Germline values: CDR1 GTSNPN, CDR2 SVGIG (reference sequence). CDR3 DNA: TGTGCCTGCGCCTGGTCCGGGACCCTCACTGAAGCTTTCTTT. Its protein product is CACAWSGTLTEAFF.

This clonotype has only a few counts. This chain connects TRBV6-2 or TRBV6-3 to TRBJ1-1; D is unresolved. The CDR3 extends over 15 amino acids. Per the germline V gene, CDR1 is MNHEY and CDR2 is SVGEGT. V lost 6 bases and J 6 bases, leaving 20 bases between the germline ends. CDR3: CASRDGEGLAPEAFF. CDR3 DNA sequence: TGTGCCAGCAGGGATGGGGAGGGCTTAGCCCCTGAAGCTTTCTTT.

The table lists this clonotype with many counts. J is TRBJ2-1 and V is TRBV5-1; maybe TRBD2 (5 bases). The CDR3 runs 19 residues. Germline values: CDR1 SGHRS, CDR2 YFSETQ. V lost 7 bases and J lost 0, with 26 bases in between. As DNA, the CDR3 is TGCGCCAGCTGCCCCGGGAAGGAGTTTAATTTTTTCTCCTACAATGAGCAGTTCTTC. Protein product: CASCPGKEFNFFSYNEQFF.

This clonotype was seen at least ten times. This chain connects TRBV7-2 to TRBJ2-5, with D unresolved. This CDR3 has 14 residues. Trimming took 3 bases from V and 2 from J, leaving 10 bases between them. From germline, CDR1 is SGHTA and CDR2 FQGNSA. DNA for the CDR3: TGTGCCAGCAGCTTCTTAGGGAATCAAGAGACCCAGTACTTC. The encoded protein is CASSFLGNQETQYF.

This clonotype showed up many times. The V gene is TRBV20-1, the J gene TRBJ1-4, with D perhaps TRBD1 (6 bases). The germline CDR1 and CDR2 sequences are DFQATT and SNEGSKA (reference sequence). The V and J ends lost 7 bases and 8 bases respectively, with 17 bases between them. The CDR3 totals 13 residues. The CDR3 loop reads CSGLQGQGEKLFF. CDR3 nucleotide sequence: TGCAGTGGGTTACAGGGCCAAGGAGAAAAACTGTTTTTT.

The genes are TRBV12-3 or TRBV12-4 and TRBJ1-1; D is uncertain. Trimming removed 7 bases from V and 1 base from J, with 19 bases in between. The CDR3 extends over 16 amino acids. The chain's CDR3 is CASNRGGSMANTEAFF. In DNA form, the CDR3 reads TGTGCCAGCAACCGGGGAGGCTCAATGGCGAACACTGAAGCTTTCTTT.

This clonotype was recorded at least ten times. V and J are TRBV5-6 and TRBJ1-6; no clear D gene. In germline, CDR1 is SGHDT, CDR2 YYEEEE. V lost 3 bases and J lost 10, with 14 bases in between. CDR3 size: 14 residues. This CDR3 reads CASSYFNRRSPLHF. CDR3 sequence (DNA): TGTGCCAGCAGCTACTTTAACAGAAGATCACCCCTCCACTTT. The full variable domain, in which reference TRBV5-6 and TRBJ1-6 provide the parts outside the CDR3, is DAGVTQSPTHLIKTRGQQVTLRCSPKSGHDTVSWYQQALGQGPQFIFQYYEEEERQRGNFPDRFSGHQFPNYSSELNVNALLLGDSALYLCASSYFNRRSPLHFGNGTRLTVT.

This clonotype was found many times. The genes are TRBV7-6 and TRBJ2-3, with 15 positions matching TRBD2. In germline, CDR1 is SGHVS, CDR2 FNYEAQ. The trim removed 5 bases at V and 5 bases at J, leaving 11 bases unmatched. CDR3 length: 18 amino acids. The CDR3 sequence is CASSRQGLAGGKRDTQYF. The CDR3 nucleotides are TGTGCCAGCAGCCGACAGGGACTAGCGGGGGGCAAGCGAGATACGCAGTATTTT.

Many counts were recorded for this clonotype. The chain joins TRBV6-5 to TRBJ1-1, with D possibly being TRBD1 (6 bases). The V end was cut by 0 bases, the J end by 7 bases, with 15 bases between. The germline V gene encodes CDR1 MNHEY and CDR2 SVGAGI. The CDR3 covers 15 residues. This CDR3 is CASSYSLDSSFEAFF. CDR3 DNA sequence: TGTGCCAGCAGTTACTCTTTGGACAGCAGCTTTGAAGCTTTCTTT.

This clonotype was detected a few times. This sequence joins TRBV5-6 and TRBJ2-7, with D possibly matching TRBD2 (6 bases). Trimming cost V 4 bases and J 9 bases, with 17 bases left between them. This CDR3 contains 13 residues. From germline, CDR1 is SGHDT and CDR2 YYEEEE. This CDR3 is CASSLAGGSRQYF. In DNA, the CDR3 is TGTGCCAGCAGCCTGGCTGGGGGGAGCCGGCAGTACTTC.

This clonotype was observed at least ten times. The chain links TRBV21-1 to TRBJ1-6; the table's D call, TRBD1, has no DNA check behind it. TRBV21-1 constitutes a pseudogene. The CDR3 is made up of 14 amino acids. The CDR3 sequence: CASSQGFNNSPLHF. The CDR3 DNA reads TGTGCCAGCAGCCAGGGGTTTAATAATTCACCCCTCCACTTT.

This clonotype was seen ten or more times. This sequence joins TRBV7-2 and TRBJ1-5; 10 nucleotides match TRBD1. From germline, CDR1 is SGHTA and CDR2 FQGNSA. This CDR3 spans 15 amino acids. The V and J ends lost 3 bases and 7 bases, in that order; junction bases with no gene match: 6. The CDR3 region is CASSFDRGLTQPQHF. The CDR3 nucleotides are TGTGCCAGCAGCTTTGACAGGGGGCTTACCCAGCCCCAGCATTTT. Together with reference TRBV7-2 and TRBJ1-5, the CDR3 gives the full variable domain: GAGVSQSPSNKVTEKGKDVELRCDPISGHTALYWYRQSLGQGLEFLIYFQGNSAPDKSGLPSDRFSAERTGGSVSTLTIQRTQQEDSAVYLCASSFDRGLTQPQHFGDGTRLSIL.

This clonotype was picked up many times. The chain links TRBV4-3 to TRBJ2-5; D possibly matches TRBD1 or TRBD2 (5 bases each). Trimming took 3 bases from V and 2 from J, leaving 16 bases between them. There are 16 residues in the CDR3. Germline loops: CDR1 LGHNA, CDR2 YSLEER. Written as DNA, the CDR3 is TGCGCCAGCAGCCAGGGCCCCGGGGCAGGGCAAGAGACCCAGTACTTC. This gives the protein CASSQGPGAGQETQYF.

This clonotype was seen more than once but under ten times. The CDR3 loop is CASSPLAGENSPLHF. CDR3 nucleotides: TGTGCCAGCAGCCCTCTGGCAGGCGAAAATTCACCCCTCCACTTT. The chain employs TRBV5-5 and TRBJ1-6, with D unclear. V lost 4 bases to trimming and J lost 7 bases, with 15 bases between them. The CDR3 covers 15 residues. Germline CDR1 reads SGHKS; CDR2 reads YYEKEE (reference sequence).